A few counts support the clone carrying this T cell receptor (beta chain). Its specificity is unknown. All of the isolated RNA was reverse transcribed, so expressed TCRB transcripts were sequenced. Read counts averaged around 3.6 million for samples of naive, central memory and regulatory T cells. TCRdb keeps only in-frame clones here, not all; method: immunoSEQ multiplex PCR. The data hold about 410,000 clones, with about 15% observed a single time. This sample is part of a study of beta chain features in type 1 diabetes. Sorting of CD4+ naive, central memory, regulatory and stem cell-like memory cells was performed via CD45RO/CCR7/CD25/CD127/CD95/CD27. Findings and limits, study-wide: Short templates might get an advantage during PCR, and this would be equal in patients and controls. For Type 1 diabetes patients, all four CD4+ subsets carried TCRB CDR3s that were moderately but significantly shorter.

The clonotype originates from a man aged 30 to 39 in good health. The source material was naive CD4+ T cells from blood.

CDR3 DNA sequence: TGTGCCAGCAGTTTTAGCGGGAGAGCCTCCTACGAGCAGTACGTC. The encoded protein is CASSFSGRASYEQYV. This chain joins TRBV6-1 and TRBJ2-7; 9 bases align to TRBD2. V shed 5 bases and J 0 bases; nucleotides not matched to a gene: 5. Looked up from germline, CDR1 is MNHNS and CDR2 is SASEGT. The CDR3 extends over 15 amino acids.